Below are 23 T cell receptor beta chains sequenced from a single sample in a study of cytotoxic CD8 clonotypes in ibrutinib-treated CLL. The assay was immunoSEQ multiplex PCR, and TCRdb's table has in-frame clones only and misses some. The sample holds about 140,000 clones, more than 85% seen once. The source was PBMCs, collected after 12 months of ibrutinib treatment. The receptor set was obtained from a human donor with chronic lymphocytic leukemia.

The chain employs TRBV29-1 and TRBJ2-5, with D tentatively TRBD1 (6 bases). V lost 8 bases to trimming and J lost 3 bases, with 19 bases between them. CDR1 SQVTM and CDR2 ANQGSEA come from the germline V gene. The CDR3 runs to 14 residues. Here the CDR3 reads CSLGSPTGKETQYF. CDR3 nucleotides: TGCAGCCTTGGCTCCCCCACAGGGAAAGAGACCCAGTACTTC.

The rearrangement links TRBV25-1 to TRBJ2-1; 7 nucleotides match TRBD2. This CDR3 contains 13 residues. The germline V gene encodes CDR1 MGHDK and CDR2 SYGVNS. The ends lost 4 bases at V and 5 bases at J; junction bases unmatched: 2. The CDR3 is CASSVTSHNEQFF. The CDR3, as DNA: TGTGCCAGCAGTGTGACTAGCCACAATGAGCAGTTCTTC.

The gene calls are TRBV5-1 and TRBJ2-3; TRBD2 matches at 11 bases. This CDR3 contains 17 residues. Germline-derived CDR1 and CDR2 are SGHRS and YFSETQ. The V segment lost 0 bases and the J segment 1 base; nucleotides outside the gene matches: 4. CDR3 nucleotide sequence: TGCGCCAGCAGCTTGGCCGCGGGACTAGCGGGCACAGATACGCAGTATTTT. Its translation is CASSLAAGLAGTDTQYF.

The V and J genes are TRBV19 and TRBJ2-1; perhaps TRBD2 as D (6 bases). V was shortened by 5 bases and J by 4 bases, with 12 bases between the two germline ends. This CDR3 contains 14 residues. Germline values: CDR1 LNHDA, CDR2 SQIVND (reference sequence). DNA of the CDR3: TGTGCCAGTAGTCCCTATAGCGGTTACAATGAGCAGTTCTTC. This encodes CASSPYSGYNEQFF. Based on the CDR3 plus reference TRBV19 and TRBJ2-1, the full variable domain is DGGITQSPKYLFRKEGQNVTLSCEQNLNHDAMYWYRQDPGQGLRLIYYSQIVNDFQKGDIAEGYSVSREKKESFPLTVTSAQKNPTAFYLCASSPYSGYNEQFFGPGTRLTVL.

The chain uses TRBV5-8 and TRBJ2-7; 11 bases are a match to TRBD2. The CDR3 sequence is 15 residues long. Germline trimming cut 4 bases from V and 2 bases from J; bases unmatched to any gene: 5. Germline CDR1 reads SGHTS; CDR2 reads YDEGEE. The CDR3 DNA follows: TGTGCCAGCAGCCAGATAGCGGGAGGGACCTACGAGCAGTACTTC. Its protein product is CASSQIAGGTYEQYF.

The chain carries TRBV5-4 and TRBJ2-3, with 15 bases lining up with TRBD2. The CDR3 length is 16 residues. V lost 3 bases and J lost 6; bases outside the gene matches: 5. The germline V gene encodes CDR1 SGHNT and CDR2 YYREEE (reference sequence). CDR3 DNA: TGTGCCAGCAGCTCTGGACTAGCGGGAGGGGAGGATACGCAGTATTTT. Residues: CASSSGLAGGEDTQYF.

Concerning this clone: Because the CDR3 is missing its conserved closing phenylalanine or tryptophan, this is likely a read error. It is unclear where the CDR3 begins or ends on the DNA, so no DNA is shown, and the CDR3 is as TCRdb lists it. The chain uses TRBV15 and TRBJ2-7; the table's D call of TRBD1 was not tested on the DNA. Including both end residues, the CDR3 is 14 amino acids long. Germline V gives CDR1 LNHNV, CDR2 YYDKDF (reference sequence). The CDR3: CATSRGEAGGRLLI.

The chain couples TRBV6-1 to TRBJ1-5, with D possibly TRBD1 on 6 matching bases. Per the germline V gene, CDR1 is MNHNS and CDR2 is SASEGT. V was pared by 4 bases and J by 0 bases, with 10 bases between. The CDR3 totals 15 residues. As DNA, the CDR3 is TGTGCCAGCAGTGTGGGGGGGGCTAGCAATCAGCCCCAGCATTTT. This sequence encodes CASSVGGASNQPQHF.

The genes are TRBV11-3 and TRBJ2-2; the D gene could be TRBD1 or TRBD2 (5 bases each). Trimming pared 2 bases from V and 4 bases from J, leaving 8 bases between. The CDR3 consists of 14 residues. In germline, CDR1 is SGHNT, CDR2 YENEEA. CDR3 DNA sequence: TGTGCCAGCAGCTTATGGGGGAGCACCGGGGAGCTGTTTTTT. It yields the protein CASSLWGSTGELFF.

The chain links TRBV5-1 to TRBJ2-5; TRBD1 is a possible D gene (5 bases). This CDR3 region has 14 residues. Germline-derived CDR1 and CDR2 are SGHRS and YFSETQ. V was clipped by 0 bases and J by 3 bases, with 9 bases between them. This CDR3 reads CASSLEQEEETQYF. The CDR3 DNA is TGCGCCAGCAGCTTGGAACAGGAAGAAGAGACCCAGTACTTC.

J is TRBJ2-7 and V is TRBV18, with D tentatively TRBD1 or TRBD2 (6 bases each). The V gene's germline CDR1 is KGHSH and CDR2 LQKENI. The V and J ends lost 2 bases and 6 bases respectively, with 14 bases between them. This CDR3 region has 14 residues. CDR3 protein: CASSPGQSEGEQYF. DNA of the CDR3: TGTGCCAGCTCACCAGGACAGTCGGAGGGCGAGCAGTACTTC.

The V gene is TRBV18, the J gene TRBJ2-1, with D unclear. The CDR3 is made up of 15 amino acids. Germline lookup yields CDR1 KGHSH and CDR2 LQKENI. Trimming cost V 2 bases and J 2 bases, with 10 bases left between them. This CDR3 reads CASSPNEDPYNEQFF. As DNA, the CDR3 is TGTGCCAGCTCACCAAATGAGGACCCCTACAATGAGCAGTTCTTC.

This chain links TRBV9 with TRBJ1-1; D remains unclear. The V end lost 3 bases, the J end lost 0 bases, and 6 bases lay between the germline ends. The germline V gene encodes CDR1 SGDLS and CDR2 YYNGEE. The CDR3 is made up of 13 amino acids. The CDR3 region is CASSEGLNTEAFF. The CDR3 coding sequence is TGTGCCAGCAGCGAGGGTCTGAACACTGAAGCTTTCTTT.

The rearrangement joins TRBV28 to TRBJ2-5; 10 bases match TRBD1. V dropped 7 bases and J dropped 7; count of bases not matched to a gene: 9. Germline V gene lookup returns CDR1 MDHEN and CDR2 SYDVKM. The CDR3 consists of 14 residues. CDR3 coding DNA: TGTGCCAGCACCGGGACAGGGGTACGACGGACCCAGTACTTC. The encoded protein is CASTGTGVRRTQYF.

V usage is TRBV13 and J usage is TRBJ2-7; the match to TRBD1 covers 7 bases. Germline V gene lookup returns CDR1 PRHDT and CDR2 FYEKMQ (reference sequence). This CDR3 spans 13 amino acids. V lost 0 bases to trimming and J lost 5 bases; unmatched junction nucleotides: 1. The CDR3 sequence: CASSLGQGNEQYF. Written as DNA, the CDR3 is TGTGCCAGCAGCTTAGGACAGGGGAACGAGCAGTACTTC.

The V and J genes are TRBV5-1 and TRBJ2-7; no reliable D call. The V gene's germline CDR1 is SGHRS and CDR2 YFSETQ. The V gene lost 0 bases and the J gene lost 1 base, with 8 bases spanning the gap. CDR3 length: 14 amino acids. The CDR3 is CASSLGDLSYEQYF. The CDR3 nucleotides are TGCGCCAGCAGCTTGGGAGACCTGTCCTACGAGCAGTACTTC.

The chain links TRBV28 to TRBJ2-7; a possible D gene is TRBD1 (6 bases). Looked up from germline, CDR1 is MDHEN and CDR2 is SYDVKM. This CDR3 contains 14 residues. Trimming cost V 6 bases and J 2 bases, with 14 bases left between them. CDR3 sequence reads: CASSLGTTTYEQYF. In DNA, the CDR3 is TGTGCCAGCAGCCTCGGGACAACCACCTACGAGCAGTACTTC.

This sequence joins TRBV27 and TRBJ2-1; the match to TRBD1 covers 10 bases. Losses at the gene ends were 2 bases for V and 9 bases for J; bases not matched to a gene: 4. Germline CDR1 reads MNHEY; CDR2 reads SMNVEV (reference sequence). The CDR3 totals 14 residues. The CDR3 DNA sequence: TGTGCCAGCAGTTTAGGGGACAGGGGCGGTGAGCAGTTCTTC. Translating it yields CASSLGDRGGEQFF.

This chain connects TRBV7-8 to TRBJ2-1; TRBD1 might be the D (6 bases). The CDR3 totals 16 residues. CDR1 is SGHVS and CDR2 is FQNEAQ in the germline V gene. Trimming pared 1 base from V and 4 bases from J, leaving 14 bases between. The CDR3 spells CASSLVQGLPYNEQFF. CDR3 nucleotide sequence: TGTGCCAGCAGCTTAGTACAGGGCCTTCCGTACAATGAGCAGTTCTTC.

The rearrangement links TRBV28 to TRBJ2-3; D is ambiguous. This CDR3 contains 15 residues. Germline V CDR1 and CDR2: MDHEN, SYDVKM. Trimming shortened V by 1 base and J by 0 bases, and 8 bases separated the two germline ends. The DNA for the CDR3 is TGTGCCAGCAGTTTATTTACGGACAGCACAGATACGCAGTATTTT. Residues: CASSLFTDSTDTQYF. Full variable domain (rest looked up from reference TRBV28 and TRBJ2-3): DVKVTQSSRYLVKRTGEKVFLECVQDMDHENMFWYRQDPGLGLRLIYFSYDVKMKEKGDIPEGYSVSREKKERFSLILESASTNQTSMYLCASSLFTDSTDTQYFGPGTRLTVL.

This chain joins TRBV29-1 and TRBJ1-1; D is ambiguous. V gave up 2 bases and J gave up 8 bases, with 9 bases separating them. The CDR3 spans 11 residues. Germline CDR1 and CDR2: SQVTM and ANQGSEA. The CDR3 loop reads CSVEIAQEAFF. CDR3 bases: TGCAGCGTTGAAATAGCACAGGAAGCTTTCTTT.

The chain uses TRBV4-1 and TRBJ1-2, with a tentative D call TRBD1 (5 bases). The V gene lost 3 bases and the J gene lost 3 bases, with 8 bases spanning the gap. Germline V gene data show CDR1 as MGHRA and CDR2 as YSYEKL. The CDR3 runs to 13 residues. The CDR3 is CASSHDSDYGYTF. Here the CDR3 DNA reads TGCGCCAGCAGCCACGACAGTGACTATGGCTACACCTTC.

The chain links TRBV19 to TRBJ2-7; D is tentatively TRBD1 or TRBD2 (7 bases each). Trimming shortened V by 7 bases and J by 4 bases, and 17 bases separated the two germline ends. Per germline, CDR1 LNHDA and CDR2 SQIVND (reference sequence). The CDR3 is made up of 14 amino acids. CDR3 sequence reads: CASTSGTAGYEQYF. The CDR3 DNA sequence: TGTGCCAGTACGTCTGGGACAGCGGGGTACGAGCAGTACTTC.